The 7 T cell receptor beta chains presented below share a single source sample, sequenced in a study of T cell repertoires in cytomegalovirus infection. These receptors lack a known antigen. Via MiXCR, TCRdb re-called the reads, giving one row per CDR3 protein. This sample has around 69,000 distinct CDR3 sequences; about 26% occur once, and the top ten carry 59%. The sample in question was CD8+ T cells from cultured PBMCs, obtained from culture after CMV antigen stimulation. All receptors come from a human donor in good health (CMV status not recorded). Some clones in this sample may be carry-over from other donors' samples.

This clonotype was seen only a few times. The chain has TRBV11-2 and TRBJ2-2, with a weak D call TRBD2 (6 bases). This CDR3 has 13 amino acids. From germline, CDR1 is SGHAT and CDR2 FQNNGV. V shed 5 bases and J shed 6 bases, with 10 bases lying between them. Here the CDR3 reads CASSPGEAGELFF. Written as DNA, the CDR3 is TGTGCCAGCAGCCCGGGGGAAGCCGGGGAGCTGTTTTTT.

The genes are TRBV6-8 and TRBJ2-7; TRBD2 might be the D (5 bases). The germline gives CDR1 MNHGY, CDR2 SAAAGT. V was cut by 5 bases and J by 7 bases, with 18 bases left in between. The CDR3 length is 14 residues. The CDR3 DNA is TGTGCCAGCAGTCCCGGACTGACTCCCGGGGAGCAGTACTTC. Amino acid sequence: CASSPGLTPGEQYF.

CDR3 nucleotides: TGTGCCACCAGCAGAGATGGGGGGAATCAGCCCCAGCATTTT. It specifies CATSRDGGNQPQHF. The gene calls are TRBV15 and TRBJ1-5; D is perhaps TRBD1 (5 bases). V was cut by 0 bases and J by 4 bases, with 7 bases left in between. The germline gives CDR1 LNHNV, CDR2 YYDKDF (reference sequence). There are 14 residues in the CDR3.

The rearrangement links TRBV7-4 to TRBJ1-2, with D perhaps matching TRBD1 (5 bases). The CDR3 extends over 12 amino acids. Germline lookup yields CDR1 SGHVT and CDR2 SQSDAQ. The CDR3 here is CASMGANYGYTF. The CDR3 region has the DNA TGTGCAAGTATGGGGGCTAACTATGGCTACACCTTC.

The CDR3 DNA is TGTGCCAGCAGTCCCTTCGGGGGGATCGGTCAGCCCCAGCATTTT. It specifies CASSPFGGIGQPQHF. This rearrangement joins TRBV12-3 or TRBV12-4 to TRBJ1-5; perhaps TRBD1 as D (5 bases). Trimming cost V 5 bases and J 6 bases, with 17 bases left between them. The CDR3 extends over 15 amino acids.

This clonotype was detected once. The J gene is TRBJ2-7, the V gene TRBV6-8; 10 bases fit TRBD1. This CDR3 contains 15 residues. The germline CDR1 and CDR2 sequences are MNHGY and SAAAGT. V lost 2 bases, J lost 4 bases, and 5 bases stayed unmatched. CDR3 residues: CASSYSLGQGYEQYF. Here the CDR3 DNA reads TGTGCCAGCAGTTACAGTTTGGGACAGGGGTACGAGCAGTACTTC.

This clonotype occurred many times. The J gene is TRBJ1-5, the V gene TRBV12-5; D unresolved. The CDR3 extends over 14 amino acids. Trimming stripped 0 bases from V and 7 bases from J, with 10 bases between. Germline-derived CDR1 and CDR2 are LGHNT and FRNRAP. CDR3 residues: CASGLVLGGQPQHF. The CDR3 bases are TGTGCTAGTGGTTTGGTACTGGGCGGCCAGCCCCAGCATTTT. Together with reference TRBV12-5 and TRBJ1-5, the CDR3 gives the full variable domain: DARVTQTPRHKVTEMGQEVTMRCQPILGHNTVFWYRQTMMQGLELLAYFRNRAPLDDSGMPKDRFSAEMPDATLATLKIQPSEPRDSAVYFCASGLVLGGQPQHFGDGTRLSIL.